This T cell receptor beta chain stems from a study of metastatic and nonmetastatic thyroid tumors. Study overall: Peripheral blood and tumor or nodule samples from malignant and benign thyroid patients were compared.

A remark on this clone: Its antigen is currently unknown.

There are 14 residues in the CDR3. V lost 0 bases, J lost 1 base, and 8 bases lay in between. The germline V gene encodes CDR1 SGHDT and CDR2 YYEEEE. Nobody among the patients had been given any treatment before thyroid surgery. Through MiXCR, TCRdb re-clonotyped the PCR reads. The sample lists about 69,000 clones, 11% to 15% occurring once. Study results and limitations: Reportedly, malignant thyroid tumors had significantly higher TCR beta diversity than benign nodules, in blood and tumor.

The chain employs TRBV5-6 and TRBJ2-7, with D tentatively TRBD1 (6 bases). The sample taken for sequencing was blood. This sequence was found in a male donor with papillary thyroid cancer or a benign thyroid nodule (not recorded which). Some clones in this sample may be carry-over from other donors' samples. DNA for the CDR3: TGTGCCAGCAGCTTGGCAGGGGATTCCTACGAGCAGTACTTC. Translated: CASSLAGDSYEQYF.